The 5 T cell receptor beta chains reported below all come from one sample, sequenced in a study of T cell responses to AZD1222 COVID-19 vaccine. TCRdb's table, derived via immunoSEQ multiplex PCR, lists solely in-frame clones and lacks some. The profile shows about 59,000 clones, around 84% of them singletons. The material sequenced was peripheral blood, taken on day 0 of AZD1222 vaccination. All receptors come from an adult in good health.

The chain uses TRBV5-6 and TRBJ1-5; D not certain. Germline V gives CDR1 SGHDT, CDR2 YYEEEE. V gave up 2 bases and J gave up 4 bases, with 4 bases separating them. This CDR3 is 12 amino acids long. The CDR3 spells CASSLQNQPQHF. The CDR3 DNA reads as TGTGCCAGCAGCTTACAGAATCAGCCCCAGCATTTT.

This clone is a singleton in its sample. The chain uses TRBV7-9 and TRBJ1-4; D unclear. Germline loops: CDR1 SEHNR, CDR2 FQNEAQ (reference sequence). V lost 3 bases, J lost 0 bases, and 5 bases lay in between. The CDR3 consists of 14 residues. The CDR3 protein is CASSFGTTNEKLFF. CDR3 coding DNA: TGTGCCAGCAGCTTCGGGACAACTAATGAAAAACTGTTTTTT.

V gene TRBV5-5 combines with J gene TRBJ1-5; D possibly corresponds to TRBD1 (5 bases). V was clipped by 1 base and J by 5 bases, with 16 bases between them. The CDR3 spans 16 residues. Per germline, CDR1 SGHKS and CDR2 YYEKEE (reference sequence). CDR3 in amino acids: CASSLLVRGTDQPQHF. In DNA form, the CDR3 reads TGTGCCAGCAGCTTGCTAGTACGAGGGACGGATCAGCCCCAGCATTTT.

This clone has just a few counts. This specimen includes other DNA sequences encoding the same CDR3. The rearrangement links TRBV11-3 to TRBJ2-5; D is undetermined. The CDR3 is made up of 11 amino acids. V was pared by 1 base and J by 4 bases, with 1 base between. Germline lookup yields CDR1 SGHNT and CDR2 YENEEA. CDR3 sequence reads: CASSLVETQYF. The DNA for the CDR3 is TGTGCCAGCAGCTTAGTAGAGACCCAGTACTTC.

The chain is built from TRBV9 and TRBJ2-7, with D possibly matching TRBD1 (6 bases). V was shortened by 4 bases and J by 5 bases, with 16 bases between the two germline ends. Looked up from germline, CDR1 is SGDLS and CDR2 is YYNGEE. The CDR3 spans 14 residues. CDR3 coding DNA: TGTGCCAGCAGCCCCACCAGGGGCGAGAACGAGCAGTACTTC. Its protein product is CASSPTRGENEQYF.